Listed below are T cell receptor beta chains from one sample, sequenced in a study of blood T cells in healthy people across ages. Each CDR3 protein gets one entry after TCRdb re-called the 5' RACE reads with MiXCR. This table holds roughly 790,000 distinct CDR3 sequences, approximately 43% found once. Sequences were obtained from blood. Receptors originate from a woman in her fifties or sixties in good health. The conserved cysteine and the conserved F or W are not part of the CDR3 here. Fields, in order: V gene, clone size, CDR3 protein. Rows give clone size only sometimes, using once, few, many, or a class for an expanded clone.

TRBV12-3/TRBV12-4 | . | ASSDRDRLNQPQH
TRBV25-1 | few | ASSRDISYEQY
TRBV10-3 | . | AISEGTANQPQH
TRBV5-1 | . | ASSDQEAESLF
TRBV3-1 | many | ASSNSYEQY
TRBV7-2 | . | ASSANRQSSYEQY
TRBV9 | . | ASSPPSLGTDYGYT
TRBV3-1 | . | ASSQEAQGYGYT
TRBV24-1 | . | ATSPTPGQGTLRYSYEQY
TRBV6-1 | . | ASSEESADTQY
TRBV6-5 | . | ASRPVGGGEQY
TRBV20-1 | . | SASRTGDVPEAF
TRBV11-3 | . | ASSLTGQGEAF
TRBV3-1 | few | ASSQTTGALQETQY
TRBV18 | many | ASSERGQQTDTQY
TRBV20-1 | . | SASSGGGSNQPQH
TRBV6-2/TRBV6-3 | few | ASRPPGLAKIEQF
TRBV7-6 | few | ATGRQGSYNEQF
TRBV20-1 | . | SASAWDRDYEQY
TRBV7-2 | many | ASSLTALAGADTQY
TRBV7-2 | few | ASSLSFGLAGTEQY
TRBV4-1 | . | ASSQDLWTTHRY
TRBV19 | . | ASSIAGRRWGQY
TRBV20-1 | few | SASSHSGQGINEQF
TRBV29-1 | few | SVDGTSGGASYNEQF
TRBV10-3 | . | AISAEDSNQPQH
TRBV6-2/TRBV6-3 | . | ASRSTQGARSYNEQF
TRBV15 | . | ATSRDPGNGQY
TRBV7-6 | . | ASSPARGGGTDTQY
TRBV3-1 | . | ASSQSLAASSYEQY
TRBV3-1 | . | ASSQGPNTDTQY
TRBV7-9 | . | ASQPASGRASGEQF
TRBV6-2/TRBV6-3 | . | ASRHGRQGAEAF
TRBV20-1 | . | SARVAGGNPEAF
TRBV20-1 | few | SASPTSGSTTQY
TRBV7-6 | . | ASSLAPSASGGDYEQY
TRBV20-1 | . | SATGDSYNEQF
TRBV29-1 | . | SVAGEWGYNEQF
TRBV11-2 | few | ASSQEPNQPQH
TRBV6-2/TRBV6-3 | . | ASNRRGLTGTQY